This paragraph reports one T cell receptor (beta chain). Its antigen remains unknown. V lost 6 bases and J 6 bases, leaving 14 bases between the germline ends. CDR1 DFQATT and CDR2 SNEGSKA come from the germline V gene (reference sequence). The CDR3 covers 12 residues. The sample is drawn from a study of Graves' ophthalmopathy and Graves' hyperthyroidism. Overall study findings and caveats: Cross-validated, the 13-signature model showed 87.88%/81.08% sensitivity/specificity, and 80%/75% in the test set. Among expanded thyroid clonotypes above 0.001 frequency, most also occurred in blood.

Researchers took RNA transcripts and amplified TCR beta CDR3 regions from them. HTBI primers were used in a first-round RT-PCR, which preceded a second-round multiplex PCR. TCRdb itself ran the multiplex PCR reads through MiXCR, one entry per CDR3 protein. The sample holds 500,000 to 700,000 distinct CDR3 sequences, approximately 21% seen once. The clonotype originates from a young woman with stable Graves' hyperthyroidism. Some clones in this sample may be carry-over from other donors' samples. What was sequenced was peripheral blood. The chain couples TRBV20-1 to TRBJ2-5; tentative D call: TRBD2 (6 bases). For the CDR3, the DNA is TGCAGTGCACCGACTAGTTCGAAGACCCAGTACTTC. It translates to CSAPTSSKTQYF.